The next 17 T cell receptor beta chains were all read from a single sample in a study of CD8+ T cells in alopecia areata. Sequencing used cDNA as its template, made by extracting RNA and reverse transcribing it. Repertoires were generated with immunoSEQ multiplex PCR, while TCRdb's copy carries only in-frame clones and drops some. The sample shows more than 75,000 clones, around 38% of them seen only once. The sample taken for sequencing was CD4+ T cells sorted from blood. These receptors came from a human donor with alopecia areata.

The V call is TRBV7-2, the J call TRBJ2-5, with 7 bases identical to TRBD1. Per germline, CDR1 SGHTA and CDR2 FQGNSA. With V trimmed by 5 bases and J by 3 bases, 3 bases remained unmatched. The CDR3 covers 13 residues. CDR3 loop: CASSPGTEETQYF. CDR3 in DNA: TGTGCCAGCAGCCCGGGGACAGAAGAGACCCAGTACTTC.

This clone was counted between two and nine times. This chain joins TRBV7-9 and TRBJ2-4, with 8 bases aligning to TRBD2. V shed 4 bases, J shed 12 bases, and the junction held 8 bases outside the gene matches. Germline V gene sequence: CDR1 SEHNR, CDR2 FQNEAQ (reference sequence). This CDR3 region has 13 residues. The CDR3 loop is CASSSREAGDQYF. The CDR3 coding sequence is TGTGCCAGCAGCTCAAGAGAAGCGGGAGATCAGTACTTC.

This chain joins TRBV30 and TRBJ2-5; D is perhaps TRBD1 or TRBD2 (5 bases each). V lost 2 bases to trimming and J lost 1 base, with 8 bases between them. This CDR3 comprises 13 residues. Germline V CDR1 and CDR2: GTSNPN, SVGIG (reference sequence). Here the CDR3 reads CAWSRDGQETQYF. The DNA of the CDR3 is TGTGCCTGGAGTCGGGACGGCCAAGAGACCCAGTACTTC.

This clone has a handful of counts. J is TRBJ2-5 and V is TRBV7-2; the match to TRBD1 covers 9 bases. V trimming: 4 bases; J trimming: 4 bases; junction bases outside the gene matches: 7. CDR1 SGHTA and CDR2 FQGNSA come from the germline V gene. The CDR3 covers 15 residues. The CDR3 DNA reads TGTGCCAGCAGCTATCCGGGACAGGGCCCAGAGACCCAGTACTTC. It is translated as CASSYPGQGPETQYF.

The J gene is TRBJ2-5, the V gene TRBV6-5; 7 bases line up with TRBD1. Germline V gene sequence: CDR1 MNHEY, CDR2 SVGAGI. This CDR3 is 13 amino acids long. V lost 6 bases and J lost 3; bases outside the gene matches: 4. Here the CDR3 reads CASRQGEKETQYF. As DNA, the CDR3 is TGTGCCAGCAGGCAGGGGGAGAAAGAGACCCAGTACTTC.

This chain joins TRBV4-1 and TRBJ1-5; D is undetermined. Trimming left V 0 bases short and J 0 bases short, with 6 bases between. This CDR3 is 15 amino acids long. Germline CDR1 MGHRA, CDR2 YSYEKL. The CDR3 sequence: CASSQDMVSNQPQHF. The CDR3 nucleotides read TGCGCCAGCAGCCAAGATATGGTTAGCAATCAGCCCCAGCATTTT.

The rearrangement links TRBV30 to TRBJ1-3; D is possibly TRBD1 (5 bases). The CDR3 totals 14 residues. Germline CDR1 is GTSNPN and CDR2 is SVGIG (reference sequence). V shed 7 bases and J shed 4 bases, with 17 bases lying between them. As DNA, the CDR3 is TGTGCCTTCCCATTGGGACTCGCCGGAAACACCATATATTTT. Its translation is CAFPLGLAGNTIYF.

The chain links TRBV7-7 to TRBJ2-7; tentative D call: TRBD2 (5 bases). The V gene lost 2 bases and the J gene lost 5 bases, with 13 bases spanning the gap. Germline V lookup: CDR1 SSHAT, CDR2 FNYEAQ (reference sequence). CDR3 length equals 14 residues. CDR3 in DNA: TGTGCCAGCAGCTTACGCCCAGGAGGAAACGAGCAGTACTTC. It translates to CASSLRPGGNEQYF.

This chain connects TRBV27 to TRBJ2-3, with TRBD2 matching over 15 bases. The trim removed 4 bases at V and 8 bases at J, leaving 10 bases unmatched. This CDR3 is built from 17 residues. Germline CDR1 MNHEY, CDR2 SMNVEV (reference sequence). CDR3 nucleotides: TGTGCCAGCAGTTCAGAGGGACTAGCGGGGGGACGAGCTACGCAGTATTTT. As protein: CASSSEGLAGGRATQYF.

Only a few counts were recorded for this clone. The rearrangement uses TRBV14 and TRBJ2-5; 8 positions agree with TRBD1. The germline V gene has CDR1 SGHDN and CDR2 FVKESK. J lost 1 base, V lost 2 bases, and 9 bases had no gene match. This CDR3 comprises 17 residues. The CDR3 region is CASSQLKGTGPQETQYF. DNA of the CDR3: TGTGCCAGCAGCCAACTGAAGGGGACAGGCCCCCAAGAGACCCAGTACTTC.

V gene TRBV6-1 combines with J gene TRBJ2-7, with 8 bases fitting TRBD1. There are 12 residues in the CDR3. The J segment lost 0 bases and the V segment lost 10 bases, leaving 2 bases of the junction unmatched. Looked up from germline, CDR1 is MNHNS and CDR2 is SASEGT. CDR3: CATGTGSYEQYF. The CDR3 nucleotides are TGTGCCACCGGGACAGGCTCCTACGAGCAGTACTTC.

This clone was counted only a few times. This sequence joins TRBV30 and TRBJ2-5; maybe TRBD1 (7 bases). The CDR3 is 14 residues long. Germline-derived CDR1 and CDR2 are GTSNPN and SVGIG (reference sequence). The V and J ends lost 8 bases and 2 bases respectively, with 18 bases between them. CDR3 in amino acids: CARRSRDSQETQYF. Here the CDR3 DNA reads TGTGCCCGGCGATCGCGGGACAGTCAAGAGACCCAGTACTTC.

The genes are TRBV2 and TRBJ1-5; no clear D. Trimming removed 4 bases at V and 0 bases at J, with 7 bases between. This CDR3 has 14 amino acids. The germline CDR1 and CDR2 sequences are SNHLY and FYNNEI. In DNA, the CDR3 is TGTGCCAGCAGTGCGGTATATAGCAATCAGCCCCAGCATTTT. Its protein product is CASSAVYSNQPQHF.

This chain links TRBV7-9 with TRBJ2-7; possibly TRBD1 for D (6 bases). The germline V and J ends were trimmed by 2 bases and 2 bases, with 10 bases remaining between them. The CDR3 totals 14 residues. From germline, CDR1 is SEHNR and CDR2 FQNEAQ (reference sequence). This chain's CDR3 is CASSLPGQTYEQYF. The CDR3, as DNA: TGTGCCAGCAGCTTACCCGGACAGACCTACGAGCAGTACTTC. Full variable domain (missing parts from reference TRBV7-9 and TRBJ2-7): DTGVSQNPRHKITKRGQNVTFRCDPISEHNRLYWYRQTLGQGPEFLTYFQNEAQLEKSRLLSDRFSAERPKGSFSTLEIQRTEQGDSAMYLCASSLPGQTYEQYFGPGTRLTVT.

The chain couples TRBV29-1 to TRBJ1-5; no clear D gene. There are 14 residues in the CDR3. V lost 7 bases to trimming and J lost 3 bases, with 16 bases between them. Looked up from germline, CDR1 is SQVTM and CDR2 is ANQGSEA. DNA for the CDR3: TGCAGCGCCAAGGGTGTGGGTCCCAATCAGCCCCAGCATTTT. It translates to CSAKGVGPNQPQHF.

This chain uses TRBV28 with TRBJ2-1; either TRBD1 or TRBD2 may supply D (5 bases each). The CDR3 consists of 16 residues. Trimming removed 3 bases from V and 4 bases from J, with 16 bases in between. Germline V gene data show CDR1 as MDHEN and CDR2 as SYDVKM. CDR3 nucleotide sequence: TGTGCCAGCAGTTTTCTCTTAGGGGACCGTTACAATGAGCAGTTCTTC. It translates to CASSFLLGDRYNEQFF.

The chain is built from TRBV7-3 and TRBJ2-6; D tentatively reads TRBD1 or TRBD2 (6 bases each). The length of the CDR3 is 16 residues. V lost 5 bases, J lost 2 bases, and 13 bases lay in between. The germline V gene has CDR1 SGHTA and CDR2 FQGTGA. Here the CDR3 DNA reads TGTGCCAGCAGCCCCACGGGGGCTGCTGGGGCCAACGTCCTGACTTTC. It encodes CASSPTGAAGANVLTF.